Following are 8 T cell receptor beta chains from one sample sequenced in a study of Graves' ophthalmopathy and Graves' hyperthyroidism. RNA served as the template for amplifying TCR beta CDR3 regions. Second-round multiplex PCR came after first-round RT-PCR with HTBI primers. TCRdb re-analysed the multiplex PCR reads in MiXCR, keeping a single row per CDR3 protein. The sample carries 400,000 to 500,000 distinct CDR3 sequences, around 21% recorded once. The sequenced sample consisted of peripheral blood. The receptors shown here come from a woman aged 18-29 years with stable Graves' hyperthyroidism.

This clonotype was picked up many times. The CDR3 protein is CASSDNSPLHF. In nucleotides, the CDR3 is TGTGCCAGCAGTGATAATTCACCCCTCCACTTT. The chain employs TRBV6-1 and TRBJ1-6; the D is unclear. V was trimmed by 3 bases and J by 6 bases, leaving 0 bases between them. The germline gives CDR1 MNHNS, CDR2 SASEGT. The CDR3 is 11 amino acids.

There are many counts of this clonotype. The chain links TRBV20-1 to TRBJ2-7; 8 bases match TRBD2. Germline assignment: CDR1 DFQATT and CDR2 SNEGSKA (reference sequence). The V segment lost 6 bases and the J segment 5 bases; nucleotides outside the gene matches: 9. The CDR3 extends over 13 amino acids. The CDR3 nucleotides read TGCAGTGCAACCGGCCTAGCGGGCCACGAGCAGTACTTC. Amino acid sequence: CSATGLAGHEQYF.

Concerning this clonotype: A much larger clone differs by one base, so this may be a read error. The genes are TRBV7-3 and TRBJ2-2; 15 bases agree with TRBD2. The germline V gene has CDR1 SGHTA and CDR2 FQGTGA. CDR3 size: 17 residues. The CDR3 is CASSPGTSGRLVGELCF. CDR3 sequence (DNA): TGTGCCAGCAGCCCCGGGACTAGCGGGAGGTTGGTCGGGGAGCTGTGTTTT.

The rearrangement joins TRBV12-3 or TRBV12-4 to TRBJ2-3; D not resolved. The CDR3 has 16 amino acids. V lost 2 bases and J lost 0, with 12 bases in between. The CDR3 DNA reads TGTGCCAGCAGTTTATATTCCCCGATCAGCACAGATACGCAGTATTTT. Protein sequence: CASSLYSPISTDTQYF.

The chain joins TRBV12-3 or TRBV12-4 to TRBJ1-6; no firm D call. The V gene lost 6 bases and the J gene lost 1 base, with 10 bases spanning the gap. The length of the CDR3 is 15 residues. This CDR3 is CASRLGRSYNSPLHF. The CDR3 bases are TGTGCCAGCAGACTCGGCAGGTCCTATAATTCACCCCTCCACTTT.

Ten or more counts support this clonotype. The chain is built from TRBV2 and TRBJ2-2; TRBD1 matches at 9 bases. Trimming cost V 10 bases and J 5 bases; bases outside gene matches: 11. The CDR3 runs 15 residues. Per germline, CDR1 SNHLY and CDR2 FYNNEI. The CDR3 loop is CATSVAGQGTGELFF. The CDR3 nucleotides read TGTGCCACCTCCGTCGCGGGACAGGGAACCGGGGAGCTGTTTTTT.

This clonotype was counted ten times or more. The gene calls are TRBV28 and TRBJ2-7; TRBD1 agrees at 7 bases. The CDR3 is 15 amino acids. Germline values: CDR1 MDHEN, CDR2 SYDVKM. Trimming at V came to 2 bases and at J to 5 bases, leaving 9 bases not matched to a gene. CDR3: CASSLVETGIDEQYF. The CDR3 nucleotides are TGTGCCAGCAGTTTAGTCGAGACAGGGATAGACGAGCAGTACTTC. Based on the CDR3 plus reference TRBV28 and TRBJ2-7, the full variable domain is DVKVTQSSRYLVKRTGEKVFLECVQDMDHENMFWYRQDPGLGLRLIYFSYDVKMKEKGDIPEGYSVSREKKERFSLILESASTNQTSMYLCASSLVETGIDEQYFGPGTRLTVT.

In its sample, this clonotype was seen a few times. The genes are TRBV27 and TRBJ1-6; TRBD1 matches at 9 bases. CDR1 and CDR2 from the germline V gene are MNHEY and SMNVEV (reference sequence). This CDR3 is built from 15 residues. Trimming removed 3 bases from V and 6 bases from J; junction bases left unmatched: 3. CDR3 DNA: TGTGCCAGCAGTTTGGGACAGGGTGGTAATTCACCCCTCCACTTT. Translation: CASSLGQGGNSPLHF.